The entry below gives a single TCR beta chain sequence along with its context. The data belong to a study of blood T cell repertoires in COVID-19. Across the study: Sample material is recorded as cDNA or gDNA derived from T cells, B-cell-depleted T cells, or PBMCs.

CDR1 and CDR2 from the germline V gene are MNHEY and SVGAGI. V was cut by 5 bases and J by 6 bases, with 11 bases left in between. The CDR3 is 13 residues long. Generated by immunoSEQ multiplex PCR, the TCRdb table keeps only in-frame clones and is missing some. The sample carries tens of thousands of clones, around three quarters recorded once. The chain uses TRBV6-5 and TRBJ1-5; TRBD1 is a possible D gene (5 bases). The sample taken for sequencing was peripheral blood. This TCR derives from a woman aged 65 to 85 with acute or convalescent COVID-19. The CDR3 loop reads CASSIQGGQPQHF. The CDR3 nucleotides read TGTGCCAGCAGTATTCAGGGCGGTCAGCCCCAGCATTTT.